The rows below give T cell receptor beta chains drawn from one sample of a study of blood T cells in healthy people across ages. TCRdb reprocessed the 5' RACE reads with MiXCR, giving one entry per CDR3 protein. The sample lists 850,000 to 950,000 distinct CDR3 sequences; around 30% were seen once. The specimen was blood. Receptor source: a woman aged 80 or older in good health. CDR3s include the opening cysteine and the closing phenylalanine or tryptophan. Fields, in order: V gene, CDR3 length, J gene, clone size, D gene, CDR3 DNA, CDR3 protein. The D gene is left open where the match is weak. The size field is filled for only some rows; it gives once, few, many or a size class.

TRBV6-1	17	TRBJ2-2	NA	NA	TGTGCCAGCAGCCTATGGAGGGTTAGGAGCCTCACCGGGGAGCTGTTTTTT	CASSLWRVRSLTGELFF
TRBV28	12	TRBJ1-2	few	NA	TGTGCCAGCAGGCTTTTTGGATATGGCTACACCTTC	CASRLFGYGYTF
TRBV28	17	TRBJ2-4	many	NA	TGTGCCAGCAGTTCCGCCGTCGGGGGCTACGCCAAAAACATTCAGTACTTC	CASSSAVGGYAKNIQYF
TRBV20-1	19	TRBJ2-3	NA	TRBD2	TGCAGTGCTAGAGACTCTCTTCTAGCGGGAGGGATTAGCACAGATACGCAGTATTTT	CSARDSLLAGGISTDTQYF
TRBV18	15	TRBJ2-3	many	TRBD2	TGTGCCAGCTCACCGCCTAGCGGGGGGCCCGGCACGCAGTATTTT	CASSPPSGGPGTQYF
TRBV27	13	TRBJ2-7	NA	NA	TGTGCCAGCAGACGGGGGGCCTCCTACGAGCAGTACTTC	CASRRGASYEQYF
TRBV12-3/TRBV12-4	15	TRBJ2-2	many	NA	TGTGCCAGCAGTTTAAGGCAGACGAACACCGGGGAGCTGTTTTTT	CASSLRQTNTGELFF
TRBV7-2	13	TRBJ2-7	NA	NA	TGTGCCAGCAGCAAAGATCGTGTGAACGAGCAGTACTTC	CASSKDRVNEQYF
TRBV29-1	13	TRBJ1-6	few	NA	TGCAGCGCCATGACAGCAAATAATTCACCCCTCCACTTT	CSAMTANNSPLHF
TRBV6-1	14	TRBJ2-2	NA	NA	TGTGCCACCCAGCGAAGGACGAACACCGGGGAGCTGTTTTTT	CATQRRTNTGELFF
TRBV7-9	15	TRBJ1-5	NA	TRBD1	TGTGCCAGCAGCTTAGGGGACAGGGTTTCCCAGCCCCAGCATTTT	CASSLGDRVSQPQHF
TRBV12-3/TRBV12-4	14	TRBJ2-1	many	TRBD1	TGTGCCAGCAGGGGGACAGGGGGGGAATATGAGCAGTTCTTC	CASRGTGGEYEQFF
TRBV20-1	14	TRBJ2-5	NA	TRBD2	TGCAGTGCGGTTAGCGGGGGAAACTACAATGAGCAGTACTTC	CSAVSGGNYNEQYF
TRBV18	13	TRBJ2-5	many	NA	TGTGCCAGCTCAGGAGGCATGCAAGAGACCCAGTACTTC	CASSGGMQETQYF
TRBV24-1	12	TRBJ2-1	many	NA	TGTGCCACCAGTGTAGAGGGCATTCGACAGTTCTTC	CATSVEGIRQFF
TRBV20-1	14	TRBJ1-2	many	TRBD1	TGCAGTGCCTCTGGGGGGGACAGCCCCTATGGCTACACCTTC	CSASGGDSPYGYTF
TRBV6-2/TRBV6-3	17	TRBJ2-3	NA	TRBD2	TGTGCCAGCAGTTACGAGTCCCTAGCGGGGAAGACAGATACGCAGTATTTT	CASSYESLAGKTDTQYF
TRBV27	16	TRBJ1-2	NA	TRBD1	TGTGCCAGCAGTCTACCCCGGGACAGGGGGCCCTATGGCTACACCTTC	CASSLPRDRGPYGYTF
TRBV7-2	16	TRBJ2-7	many	TRBD1	TGTGCCAGCAGCTTAGGTCCCAACAGGGGTGCCGGGGAGCAGTACTTC	CASSLGPNRGAGEQYF
TRBV9	16	TRBJ2-2	NA	NA	TGTGCCAGCAGCGCGTCGACTCGTCCACGCACCGGGGAGCTGTTTTTT	CASSASTRPRTGELFF
TRBV12-3/TRBV12-4	12	TRBJ1-2	NA	NA	TGTGCCGGCAGTTTAGGTAGCTATGGCTACACCTTC	CAGSLGSYGYTF
TRBV20-1	14	TRBJ1-1	NA	NA	TGCAGTGCTAGAGATCCCCAGGGCTACACTGAAGCTTTCTTT	CSARDPQGYTEAFF
TRBV6-5	15	TRBJ1-5	NA	TRBD1	TGTGCCAGCAGTCCTGACAGGGGACTAGGGCAGCCCCAGCATTTT	CASSPDRGLGQPQHF
TRBV5-1	20	TRBJ2-3	many	TRBD2	TGCGCCAGCAGCGTACCGGGACTAGCGGGGGGCACGGAACACACAGATACGCAGTATTTT	CASSVPGLAGGTEHTDTQYF
TRBV20-1	12	TRBJ1-1	NA	NA	TGCAGTGCTAGAGATGTAAGCACTGAAGCTTTCTTT	CSARDVSTEAFF
TRBV4-3	15	TRBJ2-7	NA	NA	TGCGCCAGCAGCCAAGATAGTGGCAGGGACCACGAGCAGTACTTC	CASSQDSGRDHEQYF
TRBV18	18	TRBJ1-1	few	TRBD1	TGTGCCAGCTCACTACGCTCAATGGACAGGGCAGGTAACACTGAAGCTTTCTTT	CASSLRSMDRAGNTEAFF
TRBV29-1	13	TRBJ1-2	many	NA	TGCAGCGTTTCTACAGGGACTAACTATGGCTACACCTTC	CSVSTGTNYGYTF
TRBV11-2	14	TRBJ2-5	NA	NA	TGTGCCAGCAGCTTTTACATGGAGGGGGACGAGCGGTACTTC	CASSFYMEGDERYF